Listed here are 8 T cell receptor beta chains from one sample, sequenced in a study of blood T cell repertoires in COVID-19. This table comes from immunoSEQ multiplex PCR, and its TCRdb copy is limited to in-frame clones, with some not included. The table records some 230,000 clones, approximately 83% of them present only once. Specimen: peripheral blood. These receptors were collected from a woman aged 45-65 years with acute or convalescent COVID-19.

This CDR3 reads CASSGFENSPLHF. CDR3 in DNA: TGTGCCAGCAGTGGTTTCGAGAATTCACCCCTCCACTTT. The chain uses TRBV27 and TRBJ1-6; the D is unclear. The CDR3 length is 13 residues. V was cut by 5 bases and J by 7 bases, with 9 bases left in between. Germline-derived CDR1 and CDR2 are MNHEY and SMNVEV (reference sequence).

This clone was seen a handful of times. This sequence joins TRBV7-9 and TRBJ1-5; 7 nucleotides match TRBD1. Germline trimming cut 5 bases from V and 6 bases from J; bases unmatched to any gene: 7. Germline-derived CDR1 and CDR2 are SEHNR and FQNEAQ (reference sequence). The CDR3 loop spans 14 amino acids. The CDR3 DNA is TGTGCCAGCAGCCTGACAGGGTCTGGTCAGCCCCAGCATTTT. Its protein is CASSLTGSGQPQHF.

This rearrangement joins TRBV5-3 to TRBJ1-6; 9 nucleotides line up with TRBD1. TRBV5-3 is flagged as an ORF with uncertain function. The trim removed 2 bases at V and 8 bases at J, leaving 5 bases unmatched. CDR3 length equals 15 residues. The chain's CDR3 is CARSLGTGGDSPLHF. As DNA, the CDR3 is TGTGCCAGAAGCTTAGGTACAGGGGGCGATTCACCCCTCCACTTT.

The gene calls are TRBV28 and TRBJ2-2; 9 bases fit TRBD1. Germline V lookup: CDR1 MDHEN, CDR2 SYDVKM. After removal of 7 bases from V and 15 bases from J, the junction contained 3 bases not matched to a gene. The CDR3 loop spans 10 amino acids. The CDR3 loop is CASITGGMFF. Here the CDR3 DNA reads TGTGCCAGCATTACAGGGGGCATGTTTTTT.

This clone was counted only a few times. The V call is TRBV7-2, the J call TRBJ2-1; 11 bases align to TRBD2. The germline gives CDR1 SGHTA, CDR2 FQGNSA. This CDR3 contains 18 residues. V shed 1 base, J shed 4 bases, and the junction held 9 bases outside the gene matches. CDR3 region: CASSLVVSGTSGYNEQFF. The CDR3 DNA reads as TGTGCCAGCAGCTTAGTCGTGTCCGGGACTAGCGGTTACAATGAGCAGTTCTTC.

This sequence joins TRBV6-5 and TRBJ2-5, with D tentatively TRBD2 (7 bases). CDR1 and CDR2 (germline): MNHEY, SVGAGI. V was cut by 2 bases and J by 2 bases, with 15 bases left in between. The CDR3 runs 16 residues. The CDR3 nucleotides are TGTGCCAGCAGTTACGGGGGGGCCTCCTCACAAGAGACCCAGTACTTC. This gives the protein CASSYGGASSQETQYF.

The CDR3 coding sequence is TGTGCCAGCAGCTCGAGGACAGGGGTAGGGGAGACCCAGTACTTC. Translated: CASSSRTGVGETQYF. The genes are TRBV7-9 and TRBJ2-5; 9 bases map to TRBD1. The CDR3 sequence is 15 residues long. CDR1 is SEHNR and CDR2 is FQNEAQ in the germline V gene (reference sequence). Losses at the gene ends were 4 bases for V and 5 bases for J; bases not matched to a gene: 8.

The rearrangement uses TRBV4-1 and TRBJ2-1; weak D call: TRBD2 (5 bases). Between the trimmed V and J ends, which lost 2 bases and 10 bases, there was a span of 9 bases. The CDR3 runs 12 residues. CDR1 and CDR2 (germline): MGHRA, YSYEKL. The DNA of the CDR3 is TGCGCCAGCAGCCAAACTAGAGTCGAGCAGTTCTTC. Encoded protein: CASSQTRVEQFF.